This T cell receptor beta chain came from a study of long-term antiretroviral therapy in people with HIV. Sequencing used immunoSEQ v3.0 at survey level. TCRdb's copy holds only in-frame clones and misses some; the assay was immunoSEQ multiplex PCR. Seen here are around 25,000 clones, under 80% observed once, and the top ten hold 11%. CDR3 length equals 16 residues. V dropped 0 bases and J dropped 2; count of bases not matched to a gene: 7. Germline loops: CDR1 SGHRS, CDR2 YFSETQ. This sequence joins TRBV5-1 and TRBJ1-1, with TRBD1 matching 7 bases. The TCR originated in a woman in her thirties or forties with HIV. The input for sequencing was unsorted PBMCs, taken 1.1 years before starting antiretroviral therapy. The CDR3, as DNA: TGCGCCAGCAGCTTGGGGGCTACAGGGGTTAACACTGAAGCTTTCTTT. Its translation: CASSLGATGVNTEAFF. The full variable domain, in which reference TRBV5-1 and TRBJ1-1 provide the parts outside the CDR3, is KAGVTQTPRYLIKTRGQQVTLSCSPISGHRSVSWYQQTPGQGLQFLFEYFSETQRNKGNFPGRFSGRQFSNSRSEMNVSTLELGDSALYLCASSLGATGVNTEAFFGQGTRLTVV.